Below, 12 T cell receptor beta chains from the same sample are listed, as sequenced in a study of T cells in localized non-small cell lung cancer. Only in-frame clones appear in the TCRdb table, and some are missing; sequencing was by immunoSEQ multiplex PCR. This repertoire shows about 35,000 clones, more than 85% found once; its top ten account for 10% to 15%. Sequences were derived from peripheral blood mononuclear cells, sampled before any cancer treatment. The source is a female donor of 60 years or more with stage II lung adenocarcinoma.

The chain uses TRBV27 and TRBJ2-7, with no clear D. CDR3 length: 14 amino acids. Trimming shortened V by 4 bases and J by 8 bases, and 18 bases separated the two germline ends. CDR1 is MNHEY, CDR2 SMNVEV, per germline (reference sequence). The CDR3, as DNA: TGTGCCAGCAGTTCGACTCCACGAACAGTTAAGCAGTACTTC. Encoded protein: CASSSTPRTVKQYF.

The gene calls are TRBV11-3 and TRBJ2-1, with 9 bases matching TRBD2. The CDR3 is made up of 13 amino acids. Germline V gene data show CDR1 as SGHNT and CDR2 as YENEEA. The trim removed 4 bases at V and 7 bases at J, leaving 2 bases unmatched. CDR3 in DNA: TGTGCCAGCAGCTCGGGACTAGCAAATGAGCAGTTCTTC. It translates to CASSSGLANEQFF.

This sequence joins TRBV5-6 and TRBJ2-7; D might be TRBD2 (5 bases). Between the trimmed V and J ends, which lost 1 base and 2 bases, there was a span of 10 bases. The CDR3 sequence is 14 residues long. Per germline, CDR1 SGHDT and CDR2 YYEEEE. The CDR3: CASSLPGFPYEQYF. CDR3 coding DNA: TGTGCCAGCAGCTTGCCGGGGTTCCCCTACGAGCAGTACTTC.

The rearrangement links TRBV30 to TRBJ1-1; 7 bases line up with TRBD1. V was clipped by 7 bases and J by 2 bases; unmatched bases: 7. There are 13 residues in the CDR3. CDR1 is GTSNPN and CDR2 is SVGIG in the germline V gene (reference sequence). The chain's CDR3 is CASLRDSNTEAFF. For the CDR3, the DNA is TGTGCCTCCTTACGGGACAGTAACACTGAAGCTTTCTTT.

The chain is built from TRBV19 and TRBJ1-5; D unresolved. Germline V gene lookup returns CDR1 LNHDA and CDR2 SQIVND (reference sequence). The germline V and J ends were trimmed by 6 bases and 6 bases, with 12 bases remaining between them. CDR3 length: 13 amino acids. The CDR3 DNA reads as TGTGCCAGTAGGGATTCGGTCGGTCAGCCCCAGCATTTT. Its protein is CASRDSVGQPQHF.

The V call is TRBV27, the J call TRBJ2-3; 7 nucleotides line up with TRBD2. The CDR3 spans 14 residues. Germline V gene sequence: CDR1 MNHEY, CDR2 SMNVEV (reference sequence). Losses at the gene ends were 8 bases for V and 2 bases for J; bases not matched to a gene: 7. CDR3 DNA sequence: TGTGCCAGCTCATCGGGACTACCCACAGATACGCAGTATTTT. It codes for CASSSGLPTDTQYF.

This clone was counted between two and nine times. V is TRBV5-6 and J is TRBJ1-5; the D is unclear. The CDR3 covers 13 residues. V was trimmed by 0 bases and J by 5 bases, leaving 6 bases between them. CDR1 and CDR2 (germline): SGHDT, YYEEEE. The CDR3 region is CASSLGQYQPQHF. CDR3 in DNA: TGTGCCAGCAGCTTGGGCCAGTATCAGCCCCAGCATTTT. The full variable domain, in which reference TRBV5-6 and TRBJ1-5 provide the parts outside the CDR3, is DAGVTQSPTHLIKTRGQQVTLRCSPKSGHDTVSWYQQALGQGPQFIFQYYEEEERQRGNFPDRFSGHQFPNYSSELNVNALLLGDSALYLCASSLGQYQPQHFGDGTRLSIL.

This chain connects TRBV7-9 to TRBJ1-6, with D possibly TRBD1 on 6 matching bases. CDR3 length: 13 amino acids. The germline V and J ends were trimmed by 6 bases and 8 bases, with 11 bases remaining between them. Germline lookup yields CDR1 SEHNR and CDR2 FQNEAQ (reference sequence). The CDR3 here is CASSRGRDSPLHF. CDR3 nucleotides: TGTGCCAGCAGTAGGGGGAGAGATTCACCCCTCCACTTT.

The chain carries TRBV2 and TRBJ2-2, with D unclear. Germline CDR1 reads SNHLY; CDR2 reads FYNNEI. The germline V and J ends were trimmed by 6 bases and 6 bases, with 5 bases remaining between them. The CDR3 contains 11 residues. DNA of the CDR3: TGTGCCAGCAGAGTATCCGGGGAGCTGTTTTTT. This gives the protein CASRVSGELFF.

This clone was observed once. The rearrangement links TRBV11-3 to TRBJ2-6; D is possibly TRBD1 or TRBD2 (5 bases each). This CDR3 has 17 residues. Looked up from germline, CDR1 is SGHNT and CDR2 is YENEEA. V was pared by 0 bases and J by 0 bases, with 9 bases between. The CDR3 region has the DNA TGTGCCAGCAGCTTAGAGGGACCGAGCTCTGGGGCCAACGTCCTGACTTTC. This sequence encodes CASSLEGPSSGANVLTF.

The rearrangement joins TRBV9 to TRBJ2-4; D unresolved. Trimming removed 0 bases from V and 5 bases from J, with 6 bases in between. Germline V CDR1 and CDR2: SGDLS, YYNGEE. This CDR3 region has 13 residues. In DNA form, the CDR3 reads TGTGCCAGCAGCGTAGGTTCAGAAAACATTCAGTACTTC. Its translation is CASSVGSENIQYF.

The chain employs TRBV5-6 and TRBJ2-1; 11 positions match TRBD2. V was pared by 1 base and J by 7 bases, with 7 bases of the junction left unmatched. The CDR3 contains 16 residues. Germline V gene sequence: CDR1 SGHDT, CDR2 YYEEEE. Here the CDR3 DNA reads TGTGCCAGCAGCTTGTTGGCTAGCGGGAGGATAAATGAGCAGTTCTTC. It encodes CASSLLASGRINEQFF.